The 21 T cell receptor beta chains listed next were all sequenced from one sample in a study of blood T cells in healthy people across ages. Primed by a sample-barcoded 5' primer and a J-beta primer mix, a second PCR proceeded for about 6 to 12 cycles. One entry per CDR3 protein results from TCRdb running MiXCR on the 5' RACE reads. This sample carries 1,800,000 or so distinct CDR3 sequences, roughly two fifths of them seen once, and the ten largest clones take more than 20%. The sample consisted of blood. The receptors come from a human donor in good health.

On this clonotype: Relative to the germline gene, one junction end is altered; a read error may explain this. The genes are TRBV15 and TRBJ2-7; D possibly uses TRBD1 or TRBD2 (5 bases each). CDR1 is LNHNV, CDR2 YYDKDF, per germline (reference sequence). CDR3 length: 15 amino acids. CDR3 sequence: CATNREGTGNYEQYF. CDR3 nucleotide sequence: TGTGCCACCAACAGAGAGGGGACGGGAAACTACGAGCAGTACTTC.

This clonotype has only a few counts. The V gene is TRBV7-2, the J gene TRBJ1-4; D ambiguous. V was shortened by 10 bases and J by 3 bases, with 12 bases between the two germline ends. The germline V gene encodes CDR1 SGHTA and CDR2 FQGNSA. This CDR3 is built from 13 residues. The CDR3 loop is CATQAGANEKLFF. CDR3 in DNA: TGTGCCACCCAGGCCGGGGCTAATGAAAAACTGTTTTTT.

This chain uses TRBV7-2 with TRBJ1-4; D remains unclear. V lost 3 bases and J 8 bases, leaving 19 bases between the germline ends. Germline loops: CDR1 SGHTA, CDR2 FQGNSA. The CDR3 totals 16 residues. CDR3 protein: CASSFLPSNIYEKLFF. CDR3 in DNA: TGTGCCAGCAGCTTCTTGCCATCTAATATCTACGAAAAACTGTTTTTT.

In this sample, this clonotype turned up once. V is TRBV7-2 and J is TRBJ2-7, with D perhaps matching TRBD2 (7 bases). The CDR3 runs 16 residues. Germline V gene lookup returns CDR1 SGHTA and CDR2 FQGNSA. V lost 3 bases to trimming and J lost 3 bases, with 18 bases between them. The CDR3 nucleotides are TGTGCCAGCAGCTTTGCGTCGGGGGGCCCCGGCTACGAGCAGTACTTC. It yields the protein CASSFASGGPGYEQYF. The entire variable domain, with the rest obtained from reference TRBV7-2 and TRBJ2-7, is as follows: GAGVSQSPSNKVTEKGKDVELRCDPISGHTALYWYRQSLGQGLEFLIYFQGNSAPDKSGLPSDRFSAERTGGSVSTLTIQRTQQEDSAVYLCASSFASGGPGYEQYFGPGTRLTVT.

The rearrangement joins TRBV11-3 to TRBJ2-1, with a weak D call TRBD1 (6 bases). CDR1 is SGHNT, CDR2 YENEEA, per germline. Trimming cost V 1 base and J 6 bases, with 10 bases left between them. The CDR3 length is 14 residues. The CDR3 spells CASSLARGSNEQFF. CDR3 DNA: TGTGCCAGCAGCTTAGCCAGGGGAAGCAATGAGCAGTTCTTC.

The CDR3 sequence: CASSDPARGFYGYTF. CDR3 nucleotides: TGCGCCAGCAGCGACCCCGCTCGGGGATTCTATGGCTACACCTTC. The chain employs TRBV4-1 and TRBJ1-2, with D uncertain. CDR1 MGHRA and CDR2 YSYEKL come from the germline V gene. V lost 5 bases, J lost 4 bases, and 17 bases lay in between. CDR3 size: 15 residues.

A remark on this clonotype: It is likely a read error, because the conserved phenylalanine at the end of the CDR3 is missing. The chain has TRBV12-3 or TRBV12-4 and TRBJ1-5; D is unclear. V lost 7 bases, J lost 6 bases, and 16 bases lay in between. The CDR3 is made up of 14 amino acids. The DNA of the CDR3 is TGTGCCAGCACCTTTGGTATCTGGGGTCAGCCCCAGCATTCT. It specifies CASTFGIWGQPQHS.

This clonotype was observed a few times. This CDR3 reads CSVYRGGYGYTF. CDR3 DNA: TGCAGCGTATACAGGGGAGGCTATGGCTACACCTTC. This rearrangement joins TRBV29-1 to TRBJ1-2; TRBD1 agrees at 7 bases. The trim removed 6 bases at V and 4 bases at J, leaving 5 bases unmatched. Germline CDR1 reads SQVTM; CDR2 reads ANQGSEA. The CDR3 sequence is 12 residues long.

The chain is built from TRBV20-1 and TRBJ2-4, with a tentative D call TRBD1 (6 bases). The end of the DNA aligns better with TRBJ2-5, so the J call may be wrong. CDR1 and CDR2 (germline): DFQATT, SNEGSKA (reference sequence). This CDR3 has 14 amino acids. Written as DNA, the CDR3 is TGCAGTGCTAGAGATCAGCAGGGGAGAGAGACCCAGTACTTC. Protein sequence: CSARDQQGRETQYF.

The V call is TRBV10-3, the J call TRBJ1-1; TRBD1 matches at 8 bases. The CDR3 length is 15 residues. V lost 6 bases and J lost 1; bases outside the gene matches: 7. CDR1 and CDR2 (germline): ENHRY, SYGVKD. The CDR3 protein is CAIRGDRQQNTEAFF. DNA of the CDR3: TGTGCCATCAGAGGGGACAGGCAGCAGAACACTGAAGCTTTCTTT.

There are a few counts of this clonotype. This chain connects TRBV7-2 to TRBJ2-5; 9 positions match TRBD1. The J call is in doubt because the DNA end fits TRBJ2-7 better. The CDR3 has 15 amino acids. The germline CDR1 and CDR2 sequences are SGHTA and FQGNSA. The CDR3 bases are TGTGCCAGCAGCTTAGCGGGACAGGGCTTCTACGAGCAGTACTTC. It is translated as CASSLAGQGFYEQYF.

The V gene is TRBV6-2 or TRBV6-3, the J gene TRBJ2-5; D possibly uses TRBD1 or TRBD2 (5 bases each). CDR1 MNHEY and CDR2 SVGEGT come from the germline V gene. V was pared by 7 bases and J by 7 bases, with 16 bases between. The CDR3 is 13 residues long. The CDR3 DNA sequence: TGTGCCAGCAATTCCGGGACCTCGAGGACCCAGTACTTC. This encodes CASNSGTSRTQYF.

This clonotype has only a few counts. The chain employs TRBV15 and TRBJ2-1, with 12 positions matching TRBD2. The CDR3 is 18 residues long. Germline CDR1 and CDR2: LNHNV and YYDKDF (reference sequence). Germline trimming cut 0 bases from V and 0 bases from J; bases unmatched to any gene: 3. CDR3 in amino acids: CATSRDRLAGDSYNEQFF. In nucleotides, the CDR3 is TGTGCCACCAGCAGAGATCGACTAGCGGGGGACTCCTACAATGAGCAGTTCTTC.

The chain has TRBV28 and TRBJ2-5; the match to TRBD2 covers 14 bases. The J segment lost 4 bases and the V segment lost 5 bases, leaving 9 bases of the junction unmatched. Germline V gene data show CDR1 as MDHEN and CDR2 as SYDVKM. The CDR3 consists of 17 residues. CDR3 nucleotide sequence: TGTGCCAGCAGTCCCAGACTAGCGGGGGGGCAGGTAGAGACCCAGTACTTC. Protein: CASSPRLAGGQVETQYF.

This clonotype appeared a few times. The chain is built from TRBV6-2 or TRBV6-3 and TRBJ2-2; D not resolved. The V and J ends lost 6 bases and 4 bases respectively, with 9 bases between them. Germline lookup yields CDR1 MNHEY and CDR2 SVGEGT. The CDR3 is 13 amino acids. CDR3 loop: CASSPEATGELFF. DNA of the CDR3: TGTGCCAGCAGCCCGGAAGCCACCGGGGAGCTGTTTTTT.

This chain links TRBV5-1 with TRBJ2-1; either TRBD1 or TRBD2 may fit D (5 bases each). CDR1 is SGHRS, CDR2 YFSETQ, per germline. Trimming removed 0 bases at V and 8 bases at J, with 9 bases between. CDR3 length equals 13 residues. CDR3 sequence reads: CASSLGDRDEQFF. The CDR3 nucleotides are TGCGCCAGCAGCTTGGGGGACCGGGATGAGCAGTTCTTC. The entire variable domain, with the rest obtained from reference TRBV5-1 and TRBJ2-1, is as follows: KAGVTQTPRYLIKTRGQQVTLSCSPISGHRSVSWYQQTPGQGLQFLFEYFSETQRNKGNFPGRFSGRQFSNSRSEMNVSTLELGDSALYLCASSLGDRDEQFFGPGTRLTVL.

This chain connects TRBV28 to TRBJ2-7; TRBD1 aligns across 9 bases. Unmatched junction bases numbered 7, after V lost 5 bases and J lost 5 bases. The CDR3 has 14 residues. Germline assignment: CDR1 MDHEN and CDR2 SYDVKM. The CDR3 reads CASSHGQGRNEQYF. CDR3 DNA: TGTGCCAGCAGTCACGGACAGGGGAGGAACGAGCAGTACTTC.

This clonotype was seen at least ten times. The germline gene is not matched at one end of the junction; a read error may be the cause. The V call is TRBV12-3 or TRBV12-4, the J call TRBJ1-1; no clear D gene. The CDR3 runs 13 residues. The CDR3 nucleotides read TGCGCCAGCAGCTTTGCGGAGAACACTGAAGCTTTCTTT. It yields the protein CASSFAENTEAFF.

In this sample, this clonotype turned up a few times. CDR3 amino acids: CASTPNAGHQPQHF. CDR3 DNA sequence: TGTGCCAGCACCCCCAACGCAGGTCATCAGCCCCAGCATTTT. The V gene is TRBV12-3 or TRBV12-4, the J gene TRBJ1-5; D is ambiguous. This CDR3 contains 14 residues. V shed 7 bases and J shed 5 bases, with 15 bases lying between them.

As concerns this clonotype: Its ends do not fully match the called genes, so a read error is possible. The CDR3 is CATWTVSNQPRHF. CDR3 in DNA: TGTGCCACCTGGACAGTTAGCAATCAGCCCCGGCATTTT. The chain combines TRBV28 with TRBJ1-5; tentatively, D is TRBD1 (6 bases). Germline CDR1 and CDR2: MDHEN and SYDVKM. The CDR3 has 13 amino acids.

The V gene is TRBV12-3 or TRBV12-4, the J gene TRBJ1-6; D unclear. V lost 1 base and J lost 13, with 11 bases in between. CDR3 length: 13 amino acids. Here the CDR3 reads CASSLGTAGPLHF. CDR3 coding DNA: TGTGCCAGCAGTTTAGGGACGGCTGGCCCCCTCCACTTT.